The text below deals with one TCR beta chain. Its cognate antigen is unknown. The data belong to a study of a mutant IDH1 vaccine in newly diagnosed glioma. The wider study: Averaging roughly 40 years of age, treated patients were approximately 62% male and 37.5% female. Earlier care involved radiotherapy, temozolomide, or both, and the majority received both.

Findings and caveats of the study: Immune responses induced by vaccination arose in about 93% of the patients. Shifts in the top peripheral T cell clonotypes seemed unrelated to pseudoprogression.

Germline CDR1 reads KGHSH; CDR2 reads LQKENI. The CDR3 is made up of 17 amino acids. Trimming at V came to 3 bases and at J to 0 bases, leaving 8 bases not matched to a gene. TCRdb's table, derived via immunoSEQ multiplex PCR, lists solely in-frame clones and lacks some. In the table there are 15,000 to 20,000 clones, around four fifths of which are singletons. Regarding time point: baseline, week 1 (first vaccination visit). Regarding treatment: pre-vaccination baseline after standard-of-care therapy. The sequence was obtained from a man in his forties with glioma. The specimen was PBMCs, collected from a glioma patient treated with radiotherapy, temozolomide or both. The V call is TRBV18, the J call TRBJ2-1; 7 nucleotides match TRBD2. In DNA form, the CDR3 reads TGTGCCAGCTCACCGGATGTGGCGGGAGTCTCCTACAATGAGCAGTTCTTC. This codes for CASSPDVAGVSYNEQFF.